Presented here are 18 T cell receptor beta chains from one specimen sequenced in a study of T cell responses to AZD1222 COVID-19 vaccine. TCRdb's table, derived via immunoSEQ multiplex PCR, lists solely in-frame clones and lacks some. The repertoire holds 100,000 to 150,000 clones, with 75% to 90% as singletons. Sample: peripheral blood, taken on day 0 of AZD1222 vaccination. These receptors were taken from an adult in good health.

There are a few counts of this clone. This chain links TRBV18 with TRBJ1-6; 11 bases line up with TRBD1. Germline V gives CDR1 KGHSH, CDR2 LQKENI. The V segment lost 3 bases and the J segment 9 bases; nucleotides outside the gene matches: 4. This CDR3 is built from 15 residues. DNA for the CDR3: TGTGCCAGCTCACCCCCGGGACAGGGGGTTTCACCCCTCCACTTT. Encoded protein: CASSPPGQGVSPLHF. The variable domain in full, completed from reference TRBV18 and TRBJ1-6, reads NAGVMQNPRHLVRRRGQEARLRCSPMKGHSHVYWYRQLPEEGLKFMVYLQKENIIDESGMPKERFSAEFPKEGPSILRIQQVVRGDSAAYFCASSPPGQGVSPLHFGNGTRLTVT.

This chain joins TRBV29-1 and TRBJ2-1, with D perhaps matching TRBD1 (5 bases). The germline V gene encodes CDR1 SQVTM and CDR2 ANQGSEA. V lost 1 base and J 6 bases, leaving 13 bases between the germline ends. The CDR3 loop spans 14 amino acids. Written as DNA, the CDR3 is TGCAGCGTTGAAGGTCAGGGCGGCGGCAATGAGCAGTTCTTC. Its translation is CSVEGQGGGNEQFF.

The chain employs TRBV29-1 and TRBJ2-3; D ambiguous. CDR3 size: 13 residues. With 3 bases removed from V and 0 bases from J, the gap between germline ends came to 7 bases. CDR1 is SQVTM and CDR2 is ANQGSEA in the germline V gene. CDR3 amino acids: CSVDLASTDTQYF. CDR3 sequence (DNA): TGCAGCGTTGATCTGGCGAGCACAGATACGCAGTATTTT.

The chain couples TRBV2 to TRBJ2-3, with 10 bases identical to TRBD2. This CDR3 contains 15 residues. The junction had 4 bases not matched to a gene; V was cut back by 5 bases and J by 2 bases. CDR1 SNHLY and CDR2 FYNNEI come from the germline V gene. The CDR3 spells CASSWTSGHTDTQYF. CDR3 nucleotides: TGTGCCAGCAGTTGGACTAGCGGACACACAGATACGCAGTATTTT.

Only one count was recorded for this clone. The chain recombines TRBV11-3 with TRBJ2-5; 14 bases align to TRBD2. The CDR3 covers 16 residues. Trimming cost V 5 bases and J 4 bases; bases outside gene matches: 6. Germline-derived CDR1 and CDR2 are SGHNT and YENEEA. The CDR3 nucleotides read TGTGCCAGCAGCCCGGGACTAGCGGGAGTAACAGAGACCCAGTACTTC. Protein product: CASSPGLAGVTETQYF. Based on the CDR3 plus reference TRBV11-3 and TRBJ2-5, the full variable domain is EAGVVQSPRYKIIEKKQPVAFWCNPISGHNTLYWYLQNLGQGPELLIRYENEEAVDDSQLPKDRFSAERLKGVDSTLKIQPAELGDSAVYLCASSPGLAGVTETQYFGPGTRLLVL.

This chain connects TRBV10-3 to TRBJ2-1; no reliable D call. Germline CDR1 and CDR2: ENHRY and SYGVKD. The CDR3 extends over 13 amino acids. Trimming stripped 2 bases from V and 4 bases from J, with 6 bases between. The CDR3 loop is CAISEPGYNEQFF. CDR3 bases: TGTGCCATCAGTGAGCCTGGATACAATGAGCAGTTCTTC.

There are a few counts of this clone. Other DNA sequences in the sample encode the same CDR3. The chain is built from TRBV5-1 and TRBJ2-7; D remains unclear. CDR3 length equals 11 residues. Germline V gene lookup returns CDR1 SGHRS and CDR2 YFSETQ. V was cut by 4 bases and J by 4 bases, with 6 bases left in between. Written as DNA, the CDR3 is TGCGCCAGCAGCCTGGGATACGAGCAGTACTTC. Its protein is CASSLGYEQYF. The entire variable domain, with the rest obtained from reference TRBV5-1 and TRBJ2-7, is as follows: KAGVTQTPRYLIKTRGQQVTLSCSPISGHRSVSWYQQTPGQGLQFLFEYFSETQRNKGNFPGRFSGRQFSNSRSEMNVSTLELGDSALYLCASSLGYEQYFGPGTRLTVT.

The CDR3 coding sequence is TGTGCCTGGAGTGTACAGGGACAGGGGGTTTCTTACGAGCAGTACTTC. This codes for CAWSVQGQGVSYEQYF. This chain uses TRBV30 with TRBJ2-7; TRBD1 matches at 11 bases. J lost 4 bases, V lost 0 bases, and 8 bases had no gene match. The germline CDR1 and CDR2 sequences are GTSNPN and SVGIG (reference sequence). The CDR3 loop spans 16 amino acids.

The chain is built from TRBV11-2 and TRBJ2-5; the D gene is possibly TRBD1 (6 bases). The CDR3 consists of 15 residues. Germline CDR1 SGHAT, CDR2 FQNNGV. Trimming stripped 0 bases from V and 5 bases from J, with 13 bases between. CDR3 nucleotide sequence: TGTGCCAGCAGCTTAGATACAGGGACGGGGGAGACCCAGTACTTC. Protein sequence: CASSLDTGTGETQYF.

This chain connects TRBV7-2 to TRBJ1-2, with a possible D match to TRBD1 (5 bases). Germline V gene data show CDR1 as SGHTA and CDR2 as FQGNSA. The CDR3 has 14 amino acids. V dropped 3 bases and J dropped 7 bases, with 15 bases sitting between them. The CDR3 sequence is CASSFDPYQGGYTF. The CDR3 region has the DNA TGTGCCAGCAGCTTTGACCCTTATCAGGGTGGCTACACCTTC.

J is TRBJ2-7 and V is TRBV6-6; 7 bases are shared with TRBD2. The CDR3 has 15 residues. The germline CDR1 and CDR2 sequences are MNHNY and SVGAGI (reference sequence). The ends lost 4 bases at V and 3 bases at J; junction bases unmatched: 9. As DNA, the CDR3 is TGTGCCAGCAGTTTTCCGGGAAGCGGGGACTACGAGCAGTACTTC. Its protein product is CASSFPGSGDYEQYF.

The CDR3 region is CATSKHSARNEKLFF. The DNA of the CDR3 is TGTGCCACCAGCAAACACAGCGCTCGTAATGAAAAACTGTTTTTT. The chain joins TRBV15 to TRBJ1-4; no reliable D call. CDR3 length: 15 residues. Germline V lookup: CDR1 LNHNV, CDR2 YYDKDF (reference sequence). V was trimmed by 4 bases and J by 4 bases, leaving 13 bases between them.

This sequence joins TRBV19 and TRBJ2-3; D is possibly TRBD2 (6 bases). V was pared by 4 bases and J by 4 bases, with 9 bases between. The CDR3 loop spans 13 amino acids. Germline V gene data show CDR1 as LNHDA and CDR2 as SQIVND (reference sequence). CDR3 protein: CASSRGEADTQYF. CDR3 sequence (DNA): TGTGCCAGTAGTAGGGGGGAGGCAGATACGCAGTATTTT.

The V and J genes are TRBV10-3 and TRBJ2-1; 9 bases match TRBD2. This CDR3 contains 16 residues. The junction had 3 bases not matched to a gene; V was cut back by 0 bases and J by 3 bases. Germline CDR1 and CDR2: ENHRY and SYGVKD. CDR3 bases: TGTGCCATCAGTGAGTCAGGAGCGGGAGGCTACAATGAGCAGTTCTTC. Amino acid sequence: CAISESGAGGYNEQFF.

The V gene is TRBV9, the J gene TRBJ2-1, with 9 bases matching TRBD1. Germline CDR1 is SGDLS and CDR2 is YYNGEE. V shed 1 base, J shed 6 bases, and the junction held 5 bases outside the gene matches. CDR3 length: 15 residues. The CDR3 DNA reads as TGTGCCAGCAGCGTACTGGGACAGGGCCCCAATGAGCAGTTCTTC. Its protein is CASSVLGQGPNEQFF.

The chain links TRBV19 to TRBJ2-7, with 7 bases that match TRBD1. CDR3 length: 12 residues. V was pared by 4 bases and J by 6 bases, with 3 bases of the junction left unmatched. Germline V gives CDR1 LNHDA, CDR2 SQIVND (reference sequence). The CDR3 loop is CASSTYRGEQYF. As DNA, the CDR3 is TGTGCCAGTAGTACCTACAGGGGCGAGCAGTACTTC.

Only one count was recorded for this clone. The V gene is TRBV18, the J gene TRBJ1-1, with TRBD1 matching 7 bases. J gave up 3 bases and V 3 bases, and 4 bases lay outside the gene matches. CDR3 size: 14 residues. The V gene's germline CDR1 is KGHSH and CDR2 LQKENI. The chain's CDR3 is CASSPGQQDTEAFF. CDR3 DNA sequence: TGTGCCAGCTCACCGGGACAGCAAGACACTGAAGCTTTCTTT.

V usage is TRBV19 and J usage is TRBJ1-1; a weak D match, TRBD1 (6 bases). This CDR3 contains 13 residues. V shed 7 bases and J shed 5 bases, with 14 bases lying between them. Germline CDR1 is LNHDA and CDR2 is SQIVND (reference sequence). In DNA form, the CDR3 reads TGTGCCAGTACCCAGGGGATATGGACTGAAGCTTTCTTT. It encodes CASTQGIWTEAFF.